This TCR beta chain was identified during a study of shared clonotypes between healthy human individuals. Across the study: The cohort comprised a couple of women and a few men. Their ages spanned 18 to 49 years. Findings of the study overall: Naive subsets generally had larger estimated richness than memory subsets. Clonotypes which were not shared had lower generation probabilities than clonotypes that all four donors shared.

Concerning this clone: Its cognate antigen is unknown.

Original processing methods: Filtering differed for immunoSEQ, which gave only junction sequences without quality scores. Using immunoSEQ multiplex PCR, the repertoire was profiled, and TCRdb retains in-frame clones only, with some absent. V and J calls and clone size are given by that table; D and trimming were obtained from the DNA. Found here are over 2 million clones, under 95% of them singletons; the top ten hold around 0.38%. With 4 bases removed from V and 0 bases from J, the gap between germline ends came to 8 bases. This CDR3 region has 14 residues. Germline CDR1 is MGHDK and CDR2 is SYGVNS.

The sequence derives from a man aged 18 to 30 in good health. Some clones in this sample may be carry-over from other donors' samples. Input material: naive CD4+ T cells from PBMCs. Regarding subset: CD45RA+ positively selected. The V and J genes are TRBV25-1 and TRBJ2-3; no clear D gene. As DNA, the CDR3 is TGTGCCAGCAGTGGACGGATTAGCACAGATACGCAGTATTTT. Residues: CASSGRISTDTQYF.